The next 21 T cell receptor beta chains were all read from a single sample in a study of CXCR3-negative and CXCR3-positive naive CD8 T cells. UMI-labeled TRB cDNA libraries were prepared by 5' RACE. Reprocessing the 5' RACE reads, TCRdb reports a single entry for every CDR3 protein and omits DNA. The repertoire table contains about 38,000 distinct CDR3 sequences. Sequenced: memory CD8+ T cells from blood. The receptor set was obtained from a human donor in good health. Some clones in this sample may be carry-over from other donors' samples.

The chain couples TRBV12-3 or TRBV12-4 to TRBJ2-2; no DNA is available, so the TRBD1 call from TCRdb remains unchecked. The CDR3 is made up of 12 amino acids. The CDR3 here is CASTEGTGELFF.

The chain joins TRBV4-2 to TRBJ1-1; as DNA is missing, the TRBD1 call by TCRdb cannot be tested. Germline V gene lookup returns CDR1 LGHNA and CDR2 YNFKEQ. The CDR3 runs 17 residues. The CDR3 reads CASSQLGRGHPNTEAFF.

This rearrangement joins TRBV6-5 to TRBJ2-2. The CDR3 has 14 residues. Germline lookup yields CDR1 MNHEY and CDR2 SVGAGI. The CDR3 sequence: CASSYLLVPGELFF.

This chain joins TRBV7-4 and TRBJ2-1. Germline V gene lookup returns CDR1 SGHVT and CDR2 SQSDAQ. The CDR3 spans 12 residues. This chain's CDR3 is CADCRNRHEQFF.

The chain couples TRBV27 to TRBJ2-3; the TRBD2 assignment by TCRdb is unverifiable without DNA. The CDR3 runs to 15 residues. Germline V lookup: CDR1 MNHEY, CDR2 SMNVEV (reference sequence). The chain's CDR3 is CASRLAGGLTDTQYF.

J is TRBJ2-7 and V is TRBV6-1. CDR3 length equals 11 residues. Per germline, CDR1 MNHNS and CDR2 SASEGT. CDR3 region: CASRESYEQYF.

The J gene is TRBJ2-6, the V gene TRBV5-5. Germline-derived CDR1 and CDR2 are SGHKS and YYEKEE (reference sequence). The CDR3 is 14 residues long. The CDR3 spells CASSWTAGANVLTF. The full variable domain, in which reference TRBV5-5 and TRBJ2-6 provide the parts outside the CDR3, is DAGVTQSPTHLIKTRGQQVTLRCSPISGHKSVSWYQQVLGQGPQFIFQYYEKEERGRGNFPDRFSARQFPNYSSELNVNALLLGDSALYLCASSWTAGANVLTFGAGSRLTVL.

J is TRBJ2-5 and V is TRBV20-1; the TCRdb call, TRBD1, lacks DNA for checking. The germline V gene encodes CDR1 DFQATT and CDR2 SNEGSKA (reference sequence). The CDR3 runs to 16 residues. The CDR3 is CSARLGWTGDLETQYF.

The chain is built from TRBV12-3 or TRBV12-4 and TRBJ1-2; TCRdb lists TRBD1, though no DNA is available to test this call. This CDR3 is 15 amino acids long. CDR3 sequence reads: CASSSGGTAFYGYTF.

The rearrangement joins TRBV12-3 or TRBV12-4 to TRBJ1-4. CDR3 length: 12 amino acids. The CDR3 protein is CASRATNEKLFF.

The chain links TRBV7-6 to TRBJ2-7. Germline V gene sequence: CDR1 SGHVS, CDR2 FNYEAQ. This CDR3 has 13 amino acids. The CDR3 here is CASSSGTSYEQYF.

This sequence joins TRBV27 and TRBJ1-1; TCRdb names TRBD1, which stays unverified in the absence of DNA. Germline lookup yields CDR1 MNHEY and CDR2 SMNVEV (reference sequence). The CDR3 is made up of 15 amino acids. CDR3 protein: CASRLGGLVTTEAFF.

The rearrangement uses TRBV28 and TRBJ2-5; TCRdb indicates TRBD2, and absent DNA this call remains unverified. Germline values: CDR1 MDHEN, CDR2 SYDVKM. This CDR3 region has 13 residues. This CDR3 reads CASRAGGQETQYF.

The genes are TRBV29-1 and TRBJ2-1; the TRBD1 assignment by TCRdb is unverifiable without DNA. This CDR3 spans 13 amino acids. Germline assignment: CDR1 SQVTM and CDR2 ANQGSEA. The CDR3 is CSLTAQVNNEQFF.

This chain uses TRBV13 with TRBJ2-7; TCRdb picks TRBD1, but there is no DNA to check that call. CDR1 is PRHDT and CDR2 is FYEKMQ in the germline V gene (reference sequence). The CDR3 is 15 amino acids. The CDR3 loop is CASSPRTSGGYEQYF. The full variable domain, in which reference TRBV13 and TRBJ2-7 provide the parts outside the CDR3, is AAGVIQSPRHLIKEKRETATLKCYPIPRHDTVYWYQQGPGQDPQFLISFYEKMQSDKGSIPDRFSAQQFSDYHSELNMSSLELGDSALYFCASSPRTSGGYEQYFGPGTRLTVT.

CDR3 sequence: CSVEKDKELTTDTQYF. The V gene is TRBV29-1, the J gene TRBJ2-3. Per the germline V gene, CDR1 is SQVTM and CDR2 is ANQGSEA. The CDR3 runs 16 residues.

The chain carries TRBV7-3 and TRBJ2-1; TCRdb selects TRBD2, and the lack of DNA leaves this call unchecked. Germline values: CDR1 SGHTA, CDR2 FQGTGA. CDR3 length: 16 residues. The CDR3 loop is CASAAWTSGTYNEQFF.

The rearrangement uses TRBV7-6 and TRBJ2-7; TCRdb returns TRBD1, unconfirmable since there is no DNA. Germline-derived CDR1 and CDR2 are SGHVS and FNYEAQ. CDR3 length: 15 amino acids. CDR3 sequence: CASRGTGTGGSEQYF.

This rearrangement joins TRBV11-2 to TRBJ2-7; as DNA is missing, the TRBD1 call by TCRdb cannot be tested. Germline V lookup: CDR1 SGHAT, CDR2 FQNNGV. The CDR3 totals 14 residues. CDR3 sequence reads: CASSPGGEVDEQYF.

This chain uses TRBV20-1 with TRBJ2-7; the TCRdb D gene call, TRBD1, has no DNA to confirm it. Germline CDR1 DFQATT, CDR2 SNEGSKA (reference sequence). The CDR3 extends over 14 amino acids. CDR3 region: CSAWDRGLSYEQYF.

The genes are TRBV7-2 and TRBJ2-1; absent DNA, TCRdb's TRBD1 call cannot be checked. Germline lookup yields CDR1 SGHTA and CDR2 FQGNSA. The CDR3 is made up of 15 amino acids. The CDR3 sequence is CASSLQDRVYNEQFF.